The source of this T cell receptor beta chain is a study of CD8 T cells in ankylosing spondylitis. TCRdb reprocessed the 5' RACE reads with MiXCR, giving one entry per CDR3 protein. The sample holds around 100,000 distinct CDR3 sequences, less than 25% seen once. The CDR3 is 15 amino acids. V lost 5 bases to trimming and J lost 12 bases; unmatched junction nucleotides: 8. Sequencing input: synovial fluid, either unsorted or a sorted T cell fraction (not recorded which). The J gene is TRBJ2-1, the V gene TRBV12-3 or TRBV12-4; 15 positions agree with TRBD2. The receptor comes from a male donor with ankylosing spondylitis. The DNA for the CDR3 is TGTGCCAGCAGTCCACCGGGACTAGCGGGAGGAGGGCAGTTCTTC. This translates into CASSPPGLAGGGQFF.